This is a list of T cell receptor beta chains from one sample in a study of CD8+ T cells in alopecia areata. Assay used: immunoSEQ multiplex PCR; TCRdb lists only in-frame clones, some missing. Of 120,000 or so clones listed, 55% to 70% are singletons. Sequenced: CD4+ T cells sorted from blood. These receptors all stem from a human donor in good health. Each CDR3 is given with its conserved first and last residue. A D gene is named only where the DNA matches it firmly. Some rows mark clone size as missing; the rest say once, few, many or name a class of expanded clone.

abundance	d_gene	v_gene	j_gene	CDR3nt	CDR3aa
.	TRBD2	TRBV5-1	TRBJ2-1	TGCGCCAGCAGCTTGGATATTTTGGCTAGCGGGGGGTCCTACAATGAGCAGTTCTTC	CASSLDILASGGSYNEQFF
.	.	TRBV7-2	TRBJ1-5	TGTGCCAGCAGCTACCAGGTTCAGCCCCAGCATTTT	CASSYQVQPQHF
.	.	TRBV29-1	TRBJ1-2	TGCAGCGTTGTTAGGTTAATGGTGCCTGGCTACACCTTC	CSVVRLMVPGYTF
.	.	TRBV7-8	TRBJ1-6	TGTGCCAGCAGCTCGTTGGGCAGGGGAAATTCACCCCTCCACTTT	CASSSLGRGNSPLHF
.	.	TRBV6-1	TRBJ2-6	TGTGCCAGCAGGGCAGGGAGCTCTGGGGCCAACGTCCTGACTTTC	CASRAGSSGANVLTF
.	.	TRBV19	TRBJ1-2	TGTGCCAGTAGTATCTGGGGCAAGGGACTGGTTAGCTACACCTTC	CASSIWGKGLVSYTF
.	.	TRBV19	TRBJ2-7	TGTGCACGTTACGTAGACTACGAGCAGTACTTC	CARYVDYEQYF
.	TRBD2	TRBV2	TRBJ2-3	TGTGCCAGCAGTGAGGGACTAGCGGTTACTAGCACAGATACGCAGTATTTT	CASSEGLAVTSTDTQYF
.	TRBD2	TRBV5-6	TRBJ2-1	TGTGCCAGCAGCCGTGGACTAGCGGGGGGGCAAGGCAATGAGCAGTTCTTC	CASSRGLAGGQGNEQFF
.	TRBD2	TRBV15	TRBJ2-2	TGTGCCACCAGCAGCTGGACTAGGGACACCGGGGAGCTGTTTTTT	CATSSWTRDTGELFF
few	.	TRBV6-1	TRBJ2-2	TGTGCCAGCACCCCCGGGGCAGGCGGTACCGGGGAGCTGTTTTTT	CASTPGAGGTGELFF
.	TRBD2	TRBV30	TRBJ2-1	TGTGCCTGGAACACCGGGACTAGCTCCTACAATGAGCAGTTCTTC	CAWNTGTSSYNEQFF
once	.	TRBV5-1	TRBJ1-1	TGCGCCAGCAGCTTGGGGGACACCCCGAACACTGAAGCTTTCTTT	CASSLGDTPNTEAFF
few	.	TRBV19	TRBJ1-1	TGTGCCAGTAGTATAGGGTATCGCTCACCGGGGACTGAAGCTTTCTTT	CASSIGYRSPGTEAFF
.	TRBD1	TRBV5-6	TRBJ2-3	TGTGCCAGCAGCTTCCCACAGGGGATGAGCACAGATACGCAGTATTTT	CASSFPQGMSTDTQYF
.	TRBD1	TRBV30	TRBJ1-1	TGTGCCTGGACCCGGGAGACAGGGCGAGCTTTCTTT	CAWTRETGRAFF
few	.	TRBV28	TRBJ2-7	TGTGCCAGCAGGGCGGCCGGGGCATCTACCTACGAGCAGTACTTC	CASRAAGASTYEQYF
.	.	TRBV29-1	TRBJ1-1	TGCAGCGCTGGGTCCGTCGAAGCTTTCTTT	CSAGSVEAFF
.	TRBD2	TRBV7-9	TRBJ2-5	TGTGCCAGCAGCCCAGCGGGGGGGAGACAAGAGACCCAGTACTTC	CASSPAGGRQETQYF
.	.	TRBV21-1	TRBJ1-5	TGTGCCAGCAGCAAAGTGGGACAGGGTGACCCCCCCAAGGATCAGCCCCAGCATTTT	CASSKVGQGDPPKDQPQHF
.	.	TRBV5-4	TRBJ2-6	TGTGCCGGTGGGCAGGGAACCTCCTCTGGGGCCAACGTCCTGACTTTC	CAGGQGTSSGANVLTF
.	TRBD1	TRBV27	TRBJ1-2	TGTGCCAGCAGTTTAAGGGGGGACAGGGGCCTCCACTATGGCTACACCTTC	CASSLRGDRGLHYGYTF
.	.	TRBV30	TRBJ1-2	TGTGCCTGGAGCAGTGGTCCTAACTATGGCTACACCTTC	CAWSSGPNYGYTF
few	.	TRBV29-1	TRBJ1-1	TGCAGCGGGCAGTCGGTTGAAGCTTTCTTT	CSGQSVEAFF
.	.	TRBV5-6	TRBJ2-7	TGTGCCAGCAGCTTTAAGGTCCACGAGCAGTACTTC	CASSFKVHEQYF
.	.	TRBV30	TRBJ1-1	TGTGCCTTTGCGCTCCAACAGGGAGTGAACACTGAAGCTTTCTTT	CAFALQQGVNTEAFF
.	.	TRBV27	TRBJ1-6	TGTGCCAGCAGTTCGACGACAGGCTCCTATAATTCACCCCTCCACTTT	CASSSTTGSYNSPLHF
few	TRBD1	TRBV29-1	TRBJ1-1	TGCAGCGCTCTCGGCCGACAGGGCAGGGCGAACACTGAAGCTTTCTTT	CSALGRQGRANTEAFF
.	TRBD2	TRBV9	TRBJ2-1	TGTGCCAGCAGCTTCAGCGGGGGGGCTTCGTACAATGAGCAGTTCTTC	CASSFSGGASYNEQFF
.	.	TRBV4-1	TRBJ1-6	TGCGCCAGCAGTCGATGGGGGGTATCGACGTCACCCCTCCACTTT	CASSRWGVSTSPLHF
.	.	TRBV9	TRBJ1-2	TGTGCCAGCAGCATCGACAGGCGGAGTGGCTACACCTTC	CASSIDRRSGYTF
.	.	TRBV5-4	TRBJ1-2	TGTGCCAGCAGCCCCGCTCAGACTTACTATGGCTACACCTTC	CASSPAQTYYGYTF
once	TRBD1	TRBV6-5	TRBJ1-6	TGTGCCAGCAGTTACGACAGGGGCGGAAGTTCACCCCTCCACTTT	CASSYDRGGSSPLHF
.	.	TRBV29-1	TRBJ2-7	TGCAGCGCTGGGGGGAATGGGCGCGAGCAGTACTTC	CSAGGNGREQYF
once	.	TRBV30	TRBJ2-1	TGTGCCTGGAGTCTTTCAGACAATGAGCAGTTCTTC	CAWSLSDNEQFF
.	.	TRBV11-2	TRBJ1-2	TGTGCCAGCAGCCTCTCCACTACTAACTATGGCTACACCTTC	CASSLSTTNYGYTF
.	.	TRBV7-2	TRBJ2-5	TGTGCCAGCAGCTTAGGATTCGGGGCAAGCCAAGAGACCCAGTACTTC	CASSLGFGASQETQYF
.	.	TRBV7-9	TRBJ2-1	TGTGCCAGCAGCTCACGGCTAGCCATGGGCAATGAGCAGTTCTTC	CASSSRLAMGNEQFF
few	.	TRBV6-1	TRBJ2-7	TGTGCCAGCAGTGAATTAGCTGGGGAGCAGTACTTC	CASSELAGEQYF
.	TRBD2	TRBV30	TRBJ2-1	TGTGCCTCGAAACCGGGACTAGCGGCTAACAATGAGCAGTTCTTC	CASKPGLAANNEQFF
.	.	TRBV19	TRBJ2-3	TGTGCCAGTAGTCGTACCAGGGGAGATACGCAGTATTTT	CASSRTRGDTQYF
.	.	TRBV27	TRBJ2-7	TGTGCCAGCAGTTCACAGGGAACCGAGCAGTACTTC	CASSSQGTEQYF